This T cell receptor beta chain derives from a study of cytomegalovirus exposure and HLA in healthy donors. Points from the study as a whole: Reports described diagnosis of cytomegalovirus status by the classifier as highly specific and sensitive. Rarity held for most TCR sequences, but there were some public TCRs that occurred in many donors. Cytomegalovirus association was listed for 164 TCR beta chains. Clusters of TCRs from the first cohort tended to co-occur in the 90 to 150 validation repertoires (as a later analysis found).

Measured with immunoSEQ multiplex PCR; TCRdb has only the in-frame clones, and not every one. The top ten hold 2.5% to 4% of the sample, which has some 150,000 clones, roughly 89% seen once. The V gene's germline CDR1 is MDHEN and CDR2 SYDVKM. The CDR3 contains 13 residues. V lost 2 bases to trimming and J lost 5 bases; unmatched junction nucleotides: 2. About this clone itself: What it binds is not known.

The origin of this receptor is a woman aged 18 to 35 in good health and CMV-seropositive. The chain couples TRBV28 to TRBJ1-1; 7 nucleotides align to TRBD1. The sequenced material came from PBMCs. In DNA, the CDR3 is TGTGCCAGCAGTTTAACAGGGGAAACTGAAGCTTTCTTT. It translates to CASSLTGETEAFF. Full variable domain (missing parts from reference TRBV28 and TRBJ1-1): DVKVTQSSRYLVKRTGEKVFLECVQDMDHENMFWYRQDPGLGLRLIYFSYDVKMKEKGDIPEGYSVSREKKERFSLILESASTNQTSMYLCASSLTGETEAFFGQGTRLTVV.